This T cell receptor (beta chain) was sequenced in a study of cytomegalovirus exposure and HLA in healthy donors (dated by TCRdb to between 2016 and 2019). Background on the whole study: In an earlier analysis of several hundred of the donors, roughly 300 Gb of sequence data and 120 million or so unique TCR beta sequences from about 179 million T cells were reported. An early release that covered roughly 600 HLA-typed donors contained about 300 gigabases of sequencing data and tens of millions of unique TCR sequences. Of the roughly 390 genotyped donors, around 81% fell in the genetic ancestry cluster associated with self-reported Caucasian donors. The study was designed to test whether signatures of past pathogen exposure could be identified by cataloging public T cell receptors. Using immunosequencing, the study profiled T cell repertoires from about 650 subjects and related those repertoires to cytomegalovirus serostatus. Besides the first cohort of around 700 subjects, a separate validation cohort made up of roughly 120 different subjects was used. The study combined high-throughput TCR immunosequencing, statistical association of individual TCRs with disease status, and machine learning to predict cytomegalovirus infection status. In a later analysis, previously published TCR beta repertoires from 550 to 700 donors were re-analyzed and high-resolution HLA genotyping was added so that TCR occurrence patterns could be studied. In the later analysis, no new phenotypic data were used to find candidate immune exposures; instead, reliance was placed on TCR beta sequences and their occurrence across donors. To decide whether each TCR beta V gene segment behaved as functional or pseudogenic, an earlier analysis of fewer than 750 of the donors relied on high-throughput TCR beta sequencing. Alongside the repertoire data, information on donor age, sex, ethnicity and CMV serostatus was compiled. In a later genetic analysis, genome-wide SNP genotypes for about 55% of the roughly 700 donors were used, and that subset was treated as a discovery cohort. Every repertoire in the discovery cohort had been generated on one and the same sequencing platform. HLA typing included class I and class II loci at four-digit resolution. Typing coverage varied by locus: roughly 629-640 donors for A, B, C, DRB1 and DQB1; some 520 for DQA1; over 600 for DPA1; 450 to 480 for DPB1. Because of strong linkage in the cohort, 5 or 6 DR-DQ haplotypes were treated as single units for association and clustering. Across 300 to 400 genotyped donors of the cohort, an average of about 250,000 unique TCR beta nucleotide sequences per donor were sequenced, and roughly 20% of those sequences were non-productive.

The cohort consisted of hundreds of healthy bone marrow donors. Cohort members were all nominally healthy when sampled, although unrecorded immune exposures were likely present. The donor was CMV seropositive and was included in the group of 250 to 300 seropositive cohort members. Every donor gave a peripheral blood sample, and the peripheral blood mononuclear cells from that sample were used for TCR beta sequencing. The Qiagen DNeasy Blood Extraction Kit was used to extract genomic DNA from the blood cell samples. Note on this clone: This clone's antigen is unknown. Base qualities are not recorded, but no much larger clone differs from it by a single base.

The investigation overall reported the following: The authors suggested that the approach could potentially be generalized to other disease states and immunological phenotypes. In this cohort, only TCR beta chains were sequenced, and detectable features were limited by the absence of alpha or paired-chain data. A further reported finding was that TCR beta sequences accurately predicted the HLA-A and HLA-B alleles for most subjects in the first cohort. Presence/absence analyses assumed roughly uniform sequencing depth across donors, an assumption that may not hold. A later analysis associated 16,951 TCR beta sequences with specific HLA alleles at a false discovery rate of 0.05. A total of roughly 160 TCR beta chains were listed by the study as associated with cytomegalovirus. For the cohort, immune exposure information was limited to CMV serostatus. The classifier was reported to diagnose cytomegalovirus status with high specificity and sensitivity in both the original and validation cohorts. A later genetic analysis reported fewer N-insertions in productive TCRs among donors in an Asian-associated ancestry cluster than the roughly 720-donor mean. The sequencing pipeline was judged likely to have produced a cluster of highly shared sequence variants as a technical artifact. Strong co-occurrence of HLA alleles, especially DR and DQ, made assigning TCR associations to individual alleles difficult. Most TCR sequences were observed very rarely across donors, whereas some public TCRs were present in many individuals. A later analysis found that HLA-associated TCR beta chains were more clonally expanded and had lower generation probabilities than equally common non-associated chains. In a later analysis, most CMV-associated TCR beta chains were found to appear HLA-restricted, with HLA associations seemingly driven largely by CMV exposure. A later analysis reported that several top co-occurrence clusters appeared linked to parvovirus B19, influenza, CMV and Epstein-Barr virus. In vitro tests confirmed that three of the cytomegalovirus-associated TCR beta chains recognize cytomegalovirus antigens. Because counts were too low, about 18 rarely observed V segments, including chromosome 9 orphons, were left out of the earlier analysis of approximately 580 of the donors. Linkage disequilibrium might explain the correlated functional status among segregating V segments, but an unknown experimental factor could not be ruled out. A later analysis found that TCR association rates varied across HLA loci, with DRB1 alleles showing the most associated TCRs and HLA-C alleles the fewest. A later genetic analysis associated a missense DCLRE1C variant with V-gene and J-gene trimming of TCR beta chains, and an independent cohort replicated the association. Because some donors lacked HLA typing at each locus, the association tests relied only on the typed subset. The 87-base-pair reads could not distinguish some IMGT-functional V segments, including TRBV6-2 and TRBV6-3, so those segments were excluded. Broadly in line with IMGT annotations, most TCR beta V segments showed up in productive rearrangements about 87% or about 30% of the time in an earlier analysis of 587 of the donors.

Library creation used the immunoSEQ multiplex PCR assay. For the multiplex PCR, a mixture combining 60 forward primers for TCR Vbeta segments and 13 reverse primers for TCR Jbeta segments was used. A multiplex PCR assay on genomic DNA amplified the CDR3 region of rearranged TCR beta genes. On the Illumina HiSeq System, the amplified TCR beta libraries were sequenced as 87-base-pair reads. The paper's data handling went like this. Across the 500 to 750 repertoires, a later analysis counted 75 million to 90 million unique TCR beta chains, roughly 11 million of which were shared by at least two donors. Raw reads were error-corrected and collapsed into unique sequences by a nearest-neighbor algorithm in which closely related sequences were merged to remove PCR and sequencing errors. Alignment of CDR3 sequences to IMGT reference sequences was used to assign V, D and J gene segments. Each retained sequence needed at least a six-nucleotide match to both a V gene segment and a J gene segment. Rearrangements were classified as productive when the CDR3 lacked stop codons and remained in frame with V and J, and all other rearrangements were classified as non-productive. Following IMGT convention, CDR3 was defined as the stretch from the second conserved V-encoded cysteine up to the conserved J-encoded phenylalanine. The earlier analysis of some 550 of the donors excluded any sequence lacking an unambiguous match to a single V gene segment. An earlier analysis of some 500 of the donors classified V segments as functional when productive rearrangements were above 56.7% and as segregating when the standard deviation between donors was above 5%. A statistical classification framework was built to diagnose cytomegalovirus status from the catalog of TCR beta chain sequences. A later analysis assigned V and J genes by comparing TCR nucleotide sequences with IMGT/GENE-DB human TR gene sequences. The TCRdist pipeline was used in a later analysis to assign CDR3 sequences and most-parsimonious VDJ recombination scenarios. In a later analysis, each TCR beta chain was defined by its CDR3 amino acid sequence together with its V-gene family, and reads lacking a unique V-gene family were excluded. To address suspected cross-contamination and a sequencing artifact, a later analysis removed under 600 highly shared, low-generation-probability nucleotide sequences. A later analysis calculated a clonal expansion index for each public chain from normalized within-repertoire ranks of inferred template counts. In a later analysis, generation probabilities were computed using a VDJ recombination model fitted to out-of-frame rearrangements, and the results were checked against IGoR. In a later analysis, TCR-TCR, TCR-HLA and TCR-CMV co-occurrence was scored with hypergeometric tests, and a repertoire-size bias correction was applied to TCR pairs. False discovery rates were estimated in a later analysis by permuting HLA or CMV assignments 20 times. In a later analysis, co-occurring TCRs were grouped with DBSCAN, and TCRdist sequence similarity was added when clustering was performed within HLA-allele-positive subsets. For co-occurrence clustering, repertoires with fewer than 30,000 or more than 120,000 public chains were excluded, along with roughly 5 repertoires with anomalous nucleotide sharing. TCRdb took over this immuneACCESS table, retaining in-frame rearrangements with V and J assigned. Such tables are incomplete; in checked studies, under half of the missing clones stem from an unresolved V gene, and the remainder is unexplained. V, J and clone size derive from that table, while D and trimming were established from the DNA sequence. The sample table shows approximately 87,000 clones, and approximately 81% are seen once. Of the sample, about 3.9% falls within the top ten clones.

V is reduced by 3 bases and J by 7 bases, leaving a spacing of 19 bases between them. The CDR3, cysteine through phenylalanine, is 16 amino acids long. Only CDR3 DNA remains: 48 bases, in frame from the first base. Based on the germline V gene, the CDR1 and CDR2 sequences are MDHEN and SYDVKM. The rearranged chain carries TRBV28 and TRBJ2-1; the D gene is perhaps TRBD2, on 5 matching bases. This TCR came from a woman aged 70-85 years in good health and CMV-seropositive. Sequenced material: PBMCs. The CDR3 loop reads CASSFVASGGRNEQFF. The sequence in DNA is TGTGCCAGCAGTTTTGTCGCAAGCGGAGGCAGGAATGAGCAGTTCTTC.